The rows below give T cell receptor beta chains drawn from one sample of a study of T cell changes during pregnancy in multiple sclerosis. Assay used: immunoSEQ multiplex PCR; TCRdb lists only in-frame clones, some missing. The sample lists 100,000 or so clones, 94% seen once, with about 2% in the top ten. The material sequenced was peripheral blood, taken in the third trimester of pregnancy. The receptors were sampled from a female donor with multiple sclerosis, enrolled in a pregnancy study. Each CDR3 is given with its conserved first and last residue. Fields, in order: CDR3 length, clone size, V gene, CDR3 protein. Part of the rows lack a size; the others show once, few, many or a class for expanded clones.

11 NA TRBV5-8 CASSSVYEQYF
15 NA TRBV19 CASRPTSGRADEQYF
14 NA TRBV6-1 CASSEDPARETQYF
21 NA TRBV21-1 CASSIRTKRTSGRARSYEQYF
16 few TRBV28 CASTTSGSGREETQYF
18 NA TRBV15 CATSRGDTRRSSTDTQYF
17 NA TRBV4-2 CASSQPTSGSGTGELFF
17 NA TRBV28 CASSSEGLAGFTDTQYF
14 NA TRBV2 CASAVGQGNNEQFF
16 NA TRBV9 CASSVAGRGSYNEQFF
12 NA TRBV29-1 CSVAQGIYGYTF
16 NA TRBV5-4 CASSSERTGVGDTQYF
13 NA TRBV7-8 CASSSQVGTEAFF
16 NA TRBV9 CASSFSGGSSYNEQFF
14 NA TRBV7-9 CASSPGGAKYEQYF
16 NA TRBV7-9 CASSRRLAGEAYEQYF
11 NA TRBV11-1 CASTGGVEQYF
14 once TRBV19 CASNRGEGNQPQHF
18 NA TRBV5-1 CASSLFRTSGRGPDTQYF
13 NA TRBV2 CASSEWEYNEQFF